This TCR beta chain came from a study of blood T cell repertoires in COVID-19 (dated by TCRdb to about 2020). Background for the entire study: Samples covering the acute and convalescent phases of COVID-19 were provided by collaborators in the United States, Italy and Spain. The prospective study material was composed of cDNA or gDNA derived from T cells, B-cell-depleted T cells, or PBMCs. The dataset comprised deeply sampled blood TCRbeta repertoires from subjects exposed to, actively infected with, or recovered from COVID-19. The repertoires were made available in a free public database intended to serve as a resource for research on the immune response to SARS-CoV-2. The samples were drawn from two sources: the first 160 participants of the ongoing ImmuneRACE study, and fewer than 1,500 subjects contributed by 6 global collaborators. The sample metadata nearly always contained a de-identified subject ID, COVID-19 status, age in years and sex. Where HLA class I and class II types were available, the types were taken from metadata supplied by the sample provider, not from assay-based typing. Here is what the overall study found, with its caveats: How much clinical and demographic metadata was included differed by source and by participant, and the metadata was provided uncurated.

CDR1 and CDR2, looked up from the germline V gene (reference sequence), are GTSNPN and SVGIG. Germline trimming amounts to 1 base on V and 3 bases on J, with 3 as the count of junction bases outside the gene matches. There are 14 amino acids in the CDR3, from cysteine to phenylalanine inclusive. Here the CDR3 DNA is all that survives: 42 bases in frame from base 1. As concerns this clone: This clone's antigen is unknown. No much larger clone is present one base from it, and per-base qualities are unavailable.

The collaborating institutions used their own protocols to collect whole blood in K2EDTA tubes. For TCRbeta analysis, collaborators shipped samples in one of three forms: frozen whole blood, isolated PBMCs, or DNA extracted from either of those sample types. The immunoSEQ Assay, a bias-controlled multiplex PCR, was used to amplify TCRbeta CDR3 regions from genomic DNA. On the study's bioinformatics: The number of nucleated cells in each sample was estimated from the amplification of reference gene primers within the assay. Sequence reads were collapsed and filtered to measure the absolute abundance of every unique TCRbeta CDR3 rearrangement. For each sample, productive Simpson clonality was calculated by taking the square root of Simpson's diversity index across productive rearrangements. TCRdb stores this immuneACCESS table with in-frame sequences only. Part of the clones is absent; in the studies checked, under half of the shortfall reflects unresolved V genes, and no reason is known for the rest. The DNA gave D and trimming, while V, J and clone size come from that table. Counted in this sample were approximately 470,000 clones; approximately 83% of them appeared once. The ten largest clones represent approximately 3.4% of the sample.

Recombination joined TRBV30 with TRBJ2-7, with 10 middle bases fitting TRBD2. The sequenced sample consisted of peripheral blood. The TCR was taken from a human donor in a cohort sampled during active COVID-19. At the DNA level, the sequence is TGTGCCTGGAGTGGAGGACTAGCGGACTACGAGCAGTACTTC. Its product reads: CAWSGGLADYEQYF.